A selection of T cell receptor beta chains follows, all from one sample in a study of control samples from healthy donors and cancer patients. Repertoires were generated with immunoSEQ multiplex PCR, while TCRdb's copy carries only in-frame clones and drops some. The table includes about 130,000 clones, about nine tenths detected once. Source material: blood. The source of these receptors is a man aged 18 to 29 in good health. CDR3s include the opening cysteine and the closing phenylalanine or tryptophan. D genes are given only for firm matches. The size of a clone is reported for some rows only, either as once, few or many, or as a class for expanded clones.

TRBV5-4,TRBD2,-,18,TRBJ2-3,TGTGCCAGCAGCTTGGATCGGGCTAGCGGGCGGGCCGCAGATACGCAGTATTTT,CASSLDRASGRAADTQYF
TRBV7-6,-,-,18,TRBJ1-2,TGTGCCAGCAGCTTAGGGTGGGGACTCCAAAACCTCAACTATGGCTACACCTTC,CASSLGWGLQNLNYGYTF
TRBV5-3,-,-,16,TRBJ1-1,TGTGCCAGAAGCTTGTTTCGACAACATTGGAACACTGAAGCTTTCTTT,CARSLFRQHWNTEAFF
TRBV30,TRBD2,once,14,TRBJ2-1,TGTGCCTGGGGGATAGCGGGGGGGCGCGATGAGCAGTTCTTC,CAWGIAGGRDEQFF
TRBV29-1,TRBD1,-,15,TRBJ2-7,TGCAGCGTTGAAGGGACAGGGGAAACCTCCTACGAGCAGTACTTC,CSVEGTGETSYEQYF
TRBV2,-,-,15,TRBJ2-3,TGTGCCACCATCAGAAGGCGGGGGCCCACAGATACGCAGTATTTT,CATIRRRGPTDTQYF
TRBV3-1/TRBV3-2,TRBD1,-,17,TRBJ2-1,TGTGCCAGCAGCCAAGATACAGGGGTCAGGGCCTACAATGAGCAGTTCTTC,CASSQDTGVRAYNEQFF
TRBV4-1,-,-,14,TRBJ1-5,TGCGCCAGCAGCCAATACCAGCTCAATCAGCCCCAGCATTTT,CASSQYQLNQPQHF
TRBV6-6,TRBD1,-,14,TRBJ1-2,TGTGCCAGCAACCCAGGACAGGAATACTATGGCTACACCTTC,CASNPGQEYYGYTF
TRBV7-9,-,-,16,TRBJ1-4,TGTGCCAGCAGCCCGAGCCCCTGGGGCACTAATGAAAAACTGTTTTTT,CASSPSPWGTNEKLFF
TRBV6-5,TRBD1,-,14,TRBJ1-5,TGTGCCAGCAGTCCAAGGGGGCTTAATCAGCCCCAGCATTTT,CASSPRGLNQPQHF
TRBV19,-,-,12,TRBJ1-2,TGTGCCACCAAAGGAGAGGAATATGGCTACACCTTC,CATKGEEYGYTF
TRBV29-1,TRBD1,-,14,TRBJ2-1,TGCAGCGTTGCCGAACAGGGGGCCTCCAATGAGCAGTTCTTC,CSVAEQGASNEQFF
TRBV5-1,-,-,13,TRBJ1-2,TGCGCCAGCAGCTTGTGGATTAACTATGGCTACACCTTC,CASSLWINYGYTF
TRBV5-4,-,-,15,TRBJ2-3,TGTGCCAGCAGCCCGTCGGAGGTGCGCACAGATACGCAGTATTTT,CASSPSEVRTDTQYF
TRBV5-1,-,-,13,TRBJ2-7,TGCGCCAGCAGCATGACGGGTTCCTACGAGCAGTACTTC,CASSMTGSYEQYF
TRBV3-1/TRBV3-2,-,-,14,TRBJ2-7,TGTGCCAGCAGCCCCCGAGAAGGCGCCTACGAGCAGTACTTC,CASSPREGAYEQYF
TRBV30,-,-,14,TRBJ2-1,TGTGCCTGGAGTATGATTGGCGGCCTCAATGAGCAGTTCTTC,CAWSMIGGLNEQFF
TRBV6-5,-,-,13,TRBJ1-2,TGTGCCAGCAGGACCAGGGACGCTAATGGCTACACCTTC,CASRTRDANGYTF
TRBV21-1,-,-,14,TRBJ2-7,TGTGCCAGCAGACCCCATGGAGGGGCCCGCGAGCAGTACTTC,CASRPHGGAREQYF
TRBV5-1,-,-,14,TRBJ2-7,TGCGCCAGCAGCTTGGAGGTAGGGGTCTACGAGCAGTACTTC,CASSLEVGVYEQYF